This T cell receptor (beta chain) is drawn from a study of graft-versus-host responses after intestinal transplantation. Study in general: Multivisceral, liver-intestinal, or isolated intestinal grafts were transplanted into recipients. Recipients uniformly received anti-thymocyte globulin induction, followed by tacrolimus and steroids for roughly 3 years. Whole-study findings and limits: Peak levels of circulating GvH clones tracked with early post-transplant HvG declines. Subjects displaying graft-donor T cell macrochimerism possessed elevated graft-versus-host to host-versus-graft clonal ratios inside allografts.

Clones were read by immunoSEQ multiplex PCR, and TCRdb kept only the in-frame ones, dropping some. The sample has some 120,000 clones; about 92% are singletons. As for this clone: The target antigen is unknown. Germline is not matched at one junction end, which may reflect a read error.

The clonotype comes from a human donor who was the organ donor for an intestinal transplant. The sequencing used unstimulated CD8+ T cells sorted from spleen or lymph node cells, collected before transplant.

The CDR3 region is CAGSVPLGADTGELFF. DNA of the CDR3: TGTGCCGGCAGCGTTCCTCTGGGAGCGGACACCGGGGAGCTGTTTTTT. The chain couples TRBV9 to TRBJ2-2; D possibly corresponds to TRBD2 (5 bases). Per the germline V gene, CDR1 is SGDLS and CDR2 is YYNGEE. The CDR3 spans 16 residues.